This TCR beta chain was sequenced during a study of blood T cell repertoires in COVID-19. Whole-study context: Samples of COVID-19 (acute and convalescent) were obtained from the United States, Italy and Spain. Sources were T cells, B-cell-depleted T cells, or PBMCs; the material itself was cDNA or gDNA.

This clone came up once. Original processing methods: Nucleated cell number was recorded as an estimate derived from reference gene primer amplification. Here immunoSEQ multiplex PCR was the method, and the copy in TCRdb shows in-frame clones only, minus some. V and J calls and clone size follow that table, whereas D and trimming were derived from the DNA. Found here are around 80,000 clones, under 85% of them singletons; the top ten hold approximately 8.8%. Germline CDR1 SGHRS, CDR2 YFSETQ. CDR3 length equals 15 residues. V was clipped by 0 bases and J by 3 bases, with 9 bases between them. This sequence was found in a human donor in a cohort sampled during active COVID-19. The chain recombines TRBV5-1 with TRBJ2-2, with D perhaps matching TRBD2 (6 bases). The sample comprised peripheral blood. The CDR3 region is CASSLVGGDTGELFF. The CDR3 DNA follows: TGCGCCAGCAGCTTGGTTGGCGGGGACACCGGGGAGCTGTTTTTT.